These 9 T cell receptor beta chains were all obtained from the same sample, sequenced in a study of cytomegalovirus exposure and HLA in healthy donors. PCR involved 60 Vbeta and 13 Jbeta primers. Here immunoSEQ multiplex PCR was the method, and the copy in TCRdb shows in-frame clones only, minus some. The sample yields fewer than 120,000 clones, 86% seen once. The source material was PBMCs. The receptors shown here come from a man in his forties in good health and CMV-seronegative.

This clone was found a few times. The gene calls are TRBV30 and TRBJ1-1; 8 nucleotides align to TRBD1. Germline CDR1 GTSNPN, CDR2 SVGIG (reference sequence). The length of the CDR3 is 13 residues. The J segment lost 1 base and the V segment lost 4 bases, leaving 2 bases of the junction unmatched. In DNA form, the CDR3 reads TGTGCCTGGACCGGACAGGGGAACACTGAAGCTTTCTTT. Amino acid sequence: CAWTGQGNTEAFF.

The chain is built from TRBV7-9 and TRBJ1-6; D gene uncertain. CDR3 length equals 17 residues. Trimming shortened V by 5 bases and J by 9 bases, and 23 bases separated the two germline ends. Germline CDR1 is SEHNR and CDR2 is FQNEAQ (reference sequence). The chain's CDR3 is CASSPDFGFAESSPLHF. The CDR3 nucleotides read TGTGCCAGCAGCCCGGACTTCGGGTTTGCTGAGAGTTCACCCCTCCACTTT.

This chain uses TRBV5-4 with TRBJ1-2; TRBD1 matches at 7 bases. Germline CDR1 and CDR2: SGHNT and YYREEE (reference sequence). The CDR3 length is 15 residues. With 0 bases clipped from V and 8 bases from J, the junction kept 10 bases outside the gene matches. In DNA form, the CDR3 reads TGTGCCAGCAGCTTGGTCTTCGGGCAGGGGGTGGGCTACACCTTC. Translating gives CASSLVFGQGVGYTF.

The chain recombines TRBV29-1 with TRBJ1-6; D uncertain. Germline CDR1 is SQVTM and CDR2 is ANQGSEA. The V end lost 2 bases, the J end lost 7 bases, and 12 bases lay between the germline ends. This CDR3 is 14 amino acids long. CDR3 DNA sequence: TGCAGCGTTGAATCGGTAGAAGAAAATTCACCCCTCCACTTT. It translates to CSVESVEENSPLHF.

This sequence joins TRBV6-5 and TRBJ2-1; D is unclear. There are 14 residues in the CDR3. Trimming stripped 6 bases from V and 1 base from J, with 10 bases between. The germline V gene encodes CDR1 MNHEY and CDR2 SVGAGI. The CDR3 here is CASRPAVSYNEQFF. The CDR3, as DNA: TGTGCCAGCAGGCCCGCAGTGTCCTACAATGAGCAGTTCTTC.

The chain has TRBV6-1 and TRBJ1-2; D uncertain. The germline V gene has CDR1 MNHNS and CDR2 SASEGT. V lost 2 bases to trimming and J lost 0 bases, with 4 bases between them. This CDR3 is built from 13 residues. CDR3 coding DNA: TGTGCCAGCAGTGAAACAGCTAACTATGGCTACACCTTC. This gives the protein CASSETANYGYTF.

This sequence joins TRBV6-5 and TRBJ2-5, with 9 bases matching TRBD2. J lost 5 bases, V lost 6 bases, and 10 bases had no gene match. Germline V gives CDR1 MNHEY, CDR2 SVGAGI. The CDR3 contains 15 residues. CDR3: CASRNSGGAGETQYF. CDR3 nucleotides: TGTGCCAGCAGGAATAGCGGGGGAGCAGGGGAGACCCAGTACTTC.

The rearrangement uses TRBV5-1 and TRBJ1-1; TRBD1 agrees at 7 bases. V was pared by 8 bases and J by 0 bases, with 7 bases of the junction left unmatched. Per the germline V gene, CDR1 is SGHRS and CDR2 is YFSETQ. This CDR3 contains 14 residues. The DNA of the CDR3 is TGCGCCAGTCAAAAGGGACAGTTGAACACTGAAGCTTTCTTT. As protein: CASQKGQLNTEAFF.

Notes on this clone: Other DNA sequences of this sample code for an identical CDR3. CDR3 amino acids: CAWSPWNTEAFF. In DNA, the CDR3 is TGTGCCTGGAGCCCTTGGAACACTGAAGCTTTCTTT. J is TRBJ1-1 and V is TRBV30; no definite D call. Trimming pared 3 bases from V and 1 base from J, leaving 6 bases between. CDR1 GTSNPN and CDR2 SVGIG come from the germline V gene (reference sequence). The CDR3 contains 12 residues.